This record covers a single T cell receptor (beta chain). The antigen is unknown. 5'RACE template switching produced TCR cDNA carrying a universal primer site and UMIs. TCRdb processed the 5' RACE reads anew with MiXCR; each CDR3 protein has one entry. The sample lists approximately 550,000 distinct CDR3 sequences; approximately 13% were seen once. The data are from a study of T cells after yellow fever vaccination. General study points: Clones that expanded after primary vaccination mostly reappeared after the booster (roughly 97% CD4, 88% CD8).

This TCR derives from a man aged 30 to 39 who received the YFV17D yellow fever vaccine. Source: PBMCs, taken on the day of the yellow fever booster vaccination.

The CDR3: CSAERGTGSNQPQHF. The CDR3 bases are TGCAGTGCTGAACGCGGCACAGGGAGCAATCAGCCCCAGCATTTT. The chain recombines TRBV20-1 with TRBJ1-5; D might be TRBD1 (6 bases). This CDR3 region has 15 residues. V was shortened by 5 bases and J by 1 base, with 15 bases between the two germline ends. Germline loops: CDR1 DFQATT, CDR2 SNEGSKA (reference sequence).